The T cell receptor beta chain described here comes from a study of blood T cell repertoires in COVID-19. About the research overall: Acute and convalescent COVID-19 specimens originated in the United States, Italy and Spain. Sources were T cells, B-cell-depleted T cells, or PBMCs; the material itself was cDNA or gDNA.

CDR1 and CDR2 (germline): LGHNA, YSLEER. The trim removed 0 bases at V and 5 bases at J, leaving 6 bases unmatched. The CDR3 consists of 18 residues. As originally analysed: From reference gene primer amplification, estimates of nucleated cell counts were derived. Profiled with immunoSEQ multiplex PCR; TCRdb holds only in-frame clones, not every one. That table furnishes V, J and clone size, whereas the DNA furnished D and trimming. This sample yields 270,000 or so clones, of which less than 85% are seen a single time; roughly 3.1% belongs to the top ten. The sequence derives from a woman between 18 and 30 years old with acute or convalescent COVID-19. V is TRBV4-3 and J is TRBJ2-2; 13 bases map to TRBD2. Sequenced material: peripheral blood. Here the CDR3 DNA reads TGCGCCAGCAGCCAAGAGAGGACTAGCGGGAGTCGAACCGGGGAGCTGTTTTTT. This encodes CASSQERTSGSRTGELFF.